In its sample, the clone carrying this T cell receptor (beta chain) was seen once. This sample was included in a study of T cell changes during pregnancy in multiple sclerosis. Measured with immunoSEQ multiplex PCR; TCRdb has only the in-frame clones, and not every one. The sample holds over 70,000 clones, about 93% seen once. The CDR3 runs to 15 residues. V was trimmed by 2 bases and J by 1 base, leaving 10 bases between them. The germline V gene has CDR1 SGHTA and CDR2 FQGNSA. This TCR came from a female donor with multiple sclerosis, enrolled in a pregnancy study. The sample was peripheral blood, taken in the first trimester of pregnancy. The rearrangement joins TRBV7-2 to TRBJ2-3; no clear D. The CDR3 DNA reads as TGTGCCAGCAGCTTAAGTGGGCTGGGCACAGATACGCAGTATTTT. Protein product: CASSLSGLGTDTQYF. Complete variable domain (other parts from reference TRBV7-2 and TRBJ2-3): GAGVSQSPSNKVTEKGKDVELRCDPISGHTALYWYRQSLGQGLEFLIYFQGNSAPDKSGLPSDRFSAERTGGSVSTLTIQRTQQEDSAVYLCASSLSGLGTDTQYFGPGTRLTVL.